This paragraph reports one TCR beta chain. Its specificity is not known. This specimen belongs to a study of T cell responses to AZD1222 COVID-19 vaccine. The study's findings and limits: The reported proportion of spike-specific TCRs targeting unmutated variant regions was nearly half. No repertoire was sampled before or during the peak T cell response, only after it.

Data came from immunoSEQ multiplex PCR; TCRdb stores just in-frame clones and leaves some out. The sample includes about 63,000 clones, about four fifths of them seen just once. This CDR3 is built from 15 residues. Germline assignment: CDR1 WSHSY and CDR2 SAAADI. V lost 10 bases and J 4 bases, leaving 22 bases between the germline ends. This chain connects TRBV10-2 to TRBJ1-1, with D possibly being TRBD1 (6 bases). The TCR sequence derives from an adult who received the AZD1222 COVID-19 vaccine. Material: peripheral blood, obtained 28 days after the second AZD1222 dose. The CDR3 bases are TGCGCCACTAGGGCGCGGGGGGCTGAGGTCACTGAAGCTTTCTTT. Translating gives CATRARGAEVTEAFF.